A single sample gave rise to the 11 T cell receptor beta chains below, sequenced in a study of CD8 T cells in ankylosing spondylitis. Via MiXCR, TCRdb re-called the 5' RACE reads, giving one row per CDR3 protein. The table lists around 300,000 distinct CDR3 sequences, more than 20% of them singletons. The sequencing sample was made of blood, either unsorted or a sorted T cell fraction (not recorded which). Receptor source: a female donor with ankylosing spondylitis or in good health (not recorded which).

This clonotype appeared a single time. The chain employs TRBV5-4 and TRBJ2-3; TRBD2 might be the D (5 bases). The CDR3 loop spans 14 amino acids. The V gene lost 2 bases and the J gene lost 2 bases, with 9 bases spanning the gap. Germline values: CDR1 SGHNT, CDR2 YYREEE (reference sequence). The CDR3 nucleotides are TGTGCCAGCAGCTTCGGGGAGAACACAGATACGCAGTATTTT. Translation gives CASSFGENTDTQYF.

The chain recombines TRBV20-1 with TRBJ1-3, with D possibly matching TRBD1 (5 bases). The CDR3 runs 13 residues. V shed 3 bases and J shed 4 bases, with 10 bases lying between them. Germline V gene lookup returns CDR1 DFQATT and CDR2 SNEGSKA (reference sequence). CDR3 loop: CSASPGVGNTIYF. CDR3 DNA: TGCAGTGCTAGTCCGGGGGTAGGAAACACCATATATTTT.

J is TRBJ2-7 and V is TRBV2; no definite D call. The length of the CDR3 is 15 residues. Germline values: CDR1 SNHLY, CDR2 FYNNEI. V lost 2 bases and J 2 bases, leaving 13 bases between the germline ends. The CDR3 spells CASSERGRNPYEQYF. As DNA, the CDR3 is TGTGCCAGCAGTGAACGTGGCCGTAACCCCTACGAGCAGTACTTC.

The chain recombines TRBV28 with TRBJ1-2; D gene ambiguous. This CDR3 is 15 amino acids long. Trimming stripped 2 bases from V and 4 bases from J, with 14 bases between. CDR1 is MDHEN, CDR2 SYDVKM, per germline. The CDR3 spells CASSLGGRALYGYTF. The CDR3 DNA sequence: TGTGCCAGCAGTTTAGGTGGAAGGGCCCTCTATGGCTACACCTTC.

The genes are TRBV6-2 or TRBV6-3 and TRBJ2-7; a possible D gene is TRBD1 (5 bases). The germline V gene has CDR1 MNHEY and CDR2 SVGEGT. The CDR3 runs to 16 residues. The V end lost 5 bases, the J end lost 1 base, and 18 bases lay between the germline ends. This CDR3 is CASSLQVVGWSYEQYF. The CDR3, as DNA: TGTGCCAGCAGTCTACAGGTCGTTGGATGGTCCTACGAGCAGTACTTC.

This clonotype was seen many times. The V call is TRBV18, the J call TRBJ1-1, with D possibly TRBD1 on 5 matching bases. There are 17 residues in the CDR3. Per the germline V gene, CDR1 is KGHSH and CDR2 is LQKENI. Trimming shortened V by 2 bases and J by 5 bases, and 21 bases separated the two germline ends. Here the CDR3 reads CASSPDPGSGRGTEAFF. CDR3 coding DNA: TGTGCCAGCTCACCAGATCCCGGATCGGGGCGGGGAACTGAAGCTTTCTTT.

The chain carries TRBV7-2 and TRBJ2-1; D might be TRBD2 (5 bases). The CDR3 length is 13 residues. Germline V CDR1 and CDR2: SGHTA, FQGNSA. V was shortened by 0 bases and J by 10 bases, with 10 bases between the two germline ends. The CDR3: CASSLARGYEQFF. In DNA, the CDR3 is TGTGCCAGCAGCTTAGCTCGGGGTTACGAGCAGTTCTTC.

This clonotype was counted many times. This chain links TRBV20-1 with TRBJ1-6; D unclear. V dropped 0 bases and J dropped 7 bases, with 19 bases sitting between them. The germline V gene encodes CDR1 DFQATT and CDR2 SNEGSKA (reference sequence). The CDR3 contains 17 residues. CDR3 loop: CSARDGLRPIGNSPLHF. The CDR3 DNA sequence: TGCAGTGCTAGAGATGGACTCAGGCCCATCGGAAATTCACCCCTCCACTTT.

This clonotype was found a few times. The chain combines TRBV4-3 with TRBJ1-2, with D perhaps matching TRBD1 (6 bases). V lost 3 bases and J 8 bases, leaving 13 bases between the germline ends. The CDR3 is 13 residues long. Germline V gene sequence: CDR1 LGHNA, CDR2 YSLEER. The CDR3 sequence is CASSHRAGGGYTF. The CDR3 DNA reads TGCGCCAGCAGCCACCGAGCGGGGGGCGGCTACACCTTC.

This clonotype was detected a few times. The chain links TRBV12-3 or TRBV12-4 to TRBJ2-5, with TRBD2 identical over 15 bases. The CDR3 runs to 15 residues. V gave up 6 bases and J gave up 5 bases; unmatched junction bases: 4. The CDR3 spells CASRGLAGGMETQYF. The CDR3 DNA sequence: TGTGCCAGCAGAGGACTAGCGGGAGGGATGGAGACCCAGTACTTC.

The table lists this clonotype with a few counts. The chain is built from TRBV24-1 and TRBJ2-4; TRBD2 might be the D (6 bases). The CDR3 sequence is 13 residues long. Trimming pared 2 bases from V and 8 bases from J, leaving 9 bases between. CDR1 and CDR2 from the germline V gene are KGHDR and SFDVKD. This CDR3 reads CATSDSGTDIQYF. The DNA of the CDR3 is TGTGCCACCAGTGATTCCGGGACTGACATTCAGTACTTC.